These T cell receptor beta chains were read from a single sample in a study of identifying expanded T cells in peripheral blood. TCRdb's copy holds only in-frame clones and misses some; the assay was immunoSEQ multiplex PCR. The repertoire consists of around 90,000 clones, with approximately 88% occurring once and the leading ten covering about 4%. The sequencing sample was made of blood. The source is a person aged 18 to 70 in good health. CDR3s include the opening cysteine and the closing phenylalanine or tryptophan. A D gene is named only where the DNA matches it firmly. The listing skips clone size in some rows; elsewhere it reads once, few, many or a size class.

clone_size d_call j_call v_call cdr3_nt cdr3_aa
NA NA TRBJ2-7 TRBV25-1 TGTGCCAGCGGCGGGACTTCCTCCTACGAGCAGTACTTC CASGGTSSYEQYF
NA TRBD1 TRBJ2-4 TRBV2 TGTGCCAGCAGTCGACAGGGAAAAAACATTCAGTACTTC CASSRQGKNIQYF
NA NA TRBJ1-1 TRBV11-2 TGTGCCAGCAGCTTAGCGCCGGGGAACACTGAAGCTTTCTTT CASSLAPGNTEAFF
NA TRBD2 TRBJ2-1 TRBV14 TGTGCCAGCAGCCGGCGGGGGGGGAGGTCCTACAATGAGCAGTTCTTC CASSRRGGRSYNEQFF
NA TRBD2 TRBJ2-3 TRBV7-2 TGTGCCAGCAGCTTAGAGATGTCTAGCGGGGGTCGGGATACGCAGTATTTT CASSLEMSSGGRDTQYF
NA TRBD2 TRBJ2-5 TRBV6-5 TGTGCCAGCAGTGGCGGGAGTATCGGAGAGACCCAGTACTTC CASSGGSIGETQYF
once NA TRBJ1-2 TRBV7-8 TGTGCCAGCAGCTTAGTTGAAATGGGCTATGGCTACACCTTC CASSLVEMGYGYTF
NA TRBD1 TRBJ2-7 TRBV13 TGTGCCAGCACCTTGCGGACAGGGGCGTCCTACGAGCAGTACTTC CASTLRTGASYEQYF
few NA TRBJ1-2 TRBV7-9 TGTGCCAGCAGCCTCGCGGGCTACACCTTC CASSLAGYTF
NA TRBD1 TRBJ2-7 TRBV5-6 TGTGCCAGCAGCCCGCCGGGACAGCCACGACCGAGCTCCTACGAGCAGTACTTC CASSPPGQPRPSSYEQYF
NA NA TRBJ2-5 TRBV9 TGTGCCAGCAGCGCGGACAGCGTCGGGGAGACCCAGTACTTC CASSADSVGETQYF
NA NA TRBJ1-4 TRBV30 TGTGCCTGGAGCCAGGGGTCAACTAATGAAAAACTGTTTTTT CAWSQGSTNEKLFF
NA TRBD2 TRBJ2-3 TRBV4-2 TGTGCCAGCAGCCACAGCGGGGGAGAGGCAGATACGCAGTATTTT CASSHSGGEADTQYF